One sample yielded the 32 T cell receptor beta chains listed below, sequenced in a study of molecular identifiers for immune sequencing clone quantification. TCRdb re-called the PCR reads with MiXCR, one entry per CDR3 protein. This sample carries some 580,000 distinct CDR3 sequences, roughly 25% of them seen once, and the ten largest clones take 0.78%. The material sequenced was naive CD8+ T cells from blood, with Jurkat cell RNA spiked in. As to subset: FACS-sorted CD8+CD4-CCR7+CD45RA+ naive T cells. The receptors were gathered from a human donor in good health. Some libraries in this study had Jurkat cell RNA spiked in.

This clonotype appeared many times. V and J are TRBV6-2 or TRBV6-3 and TRBJ2-1; D not resolved. CDR3 size: 13 residues. From germline, CDR1 is MNHEY and CDR2 SVGEGT. The V gene lost 7 bases and the J gene lost 0 bases, with 7 bases spanning the gap. The CDR3 loop reads CASNDHSYNEQFF. The CDR3 DNA reads as TGTGCCAGCAATGACCACTCCTACAATGAGCAGTTCTTC.

This clonotype was seen more than once but under ten times. This CDR3 reads CASSIDLVNEQFF. CDR3 nucleotide sequence: TGTGCCAGTAGTATAGATCTAGTTAATGAGCAGTTCTTC. The rearrangement joins TRBV19 to TRBJ2-1; no reliable D call. With 0 bases removed from V and 7 bases from J, the gap between germline ends came to 7 bases. The germline CDR1 and CDR2 sequences are LNHDA and SQIVND (reference sequence). The length of the CDR3 is 13 residues. The full variable domain, rest sourced from reference TRBV19 and TRBJ2-1, is DGGITQSPKYLFRKEGQNVTLSCEQNLNHDAMYWYRQDPGQGLRLIYYSQIVNDFQKGDIAEGYSVSREKKESFPLTVTSAQKNPTAFYLCASSIDLVNEQFFGPGTRLTVL.

This clonotype was observed a handful of times. V usage is TRBV19 and J usage is TRBJ2-2, with 7 bases fitting TRBD2. Germline trimming cut 7 bases from V and 5 bases from J; bases unmatched to any gene: 16. Germline CDR1 is LNHDA and CDR2 is SQIVND (reference sequence). The CDR3 contains 17 residues. As DNA, the CDR3 is TGTGCCAGTACCGGGGACCAAACGCTAGCGGATACCGGGGAGCTGTTTTTT. It yields the protein CASTGDQTLADTGELFF.

V and J are TRBV7-3 and TRBJ2-5; TRBD1 or TRBD2 may be the D gene (6 bases each). The CDR3 length is 15 residues. V lost 2 bases, J lost 5 bases, and 15 bases lay in between. Germline V lookup: CDR1 SGHTA, CDR2 FQGTGA. The CDR3 nucleotides are TGTGCCAGCAGCTTACTTGCCGGGGGCGCGGAGACCCAGTACTTC. Its protein is CASSLLAGGAETQYF.

This clonotype was seen a handful of times. The DNA of the CDR3 is TGTGCCAGCAGCTTGGGGACTAGCGGGGGGGCCTTCGCCGATACGCAGTATTTT. Its protein is CASSLGTSGGAFADTQYF. V and J are TRBV13 and TRBJ2-3; TRBD2 matches at 16 bases. This CDR3 region has 18 residues. V lost 3 bases and J lost 6; bases outside the gene matches: 9. CDR1 and CDR2 from the germline V gene are PRHDT and FYEKMQ (reference sequence).

As concerns this clonotype: A much larger clone differs by one base, so this may be a read error. The chain links TRBV9 to TRBJ2-3; D gene uncertain. The CDR3 runs to 13 residues. Trimming took off 3 bases at V and 4 bases at J, with 9 bases between the two ends. Germline loops: CDR1 SGDLS, CDR2 YYNGEE. CDR3 residues: CASSASLPDTQYF. Written as DNA, the CDR3 is TGTGCCAGCAGCGCCTCCTTACCAGATACGCAGTATTTT.

Notes on this clonotype: Given a much more abundant clone one base away, this may be a read error. CDR3 amino acids: CASNTGTRTKNIQCF. DNA for the CDR3: TGTGCCAGTAACACAGGGACGAGGACCAAAAACATTCAGTGCTTC. V is TRBV19 and J is TRBJ2-4; perhaps TRBD1 as D (6 bases). The germline gives CDR1 LNHDA, CDR2 SQIVND (reference sequence). The CDR3 totals 15 residues. Filled out from reference TRBV19 and TRBJ2-4, the complete variable domain reads DGGITQSPKYLFRKEGQNVTLSCEQNLNHDAMYWYRQDPGQGLRLIYYSQIVNDFQKGDIAEGYSVSREKKESFPLTVTSAQKNPTAFYLCASNTGTRTKNIQCFGAGTRLSVL.

This clonotype appeared a single time. Since a much larger clone is just one base distant, this may be a read error. Given the absence of the conserved phenylalanine or tryptophan at the CDR3 end, a read error is likely. The chain employs TRBV5-3 and TRBJ2-7; D possibly matches TRBD1 or TRBD2 (5 bases each). TRBV5-3 is an ORF, with its function uncertain. The CDR3 consists of 12 residues. CDR3 amino acids: CASRDVGDEQYS. CDR3 nucleotides: TGTGCTTCCCGGGATGTAGGGGACGAGCAGTACTCC.

The rearrangement joins TRBV6-5 to TRBJ2-1; D may correspond to TRBD1 or TRBD2 (5 bases each). The CDR3 has 15 amino acids. The V gene lost 5 bases and the J gene lost 3 bases, with 14 bases spanning the gap. The V gene's germline CDR1 is MNHEY and CDR2 SVGAGI. The CDR3 DNA follows: TGTGCCAGCAGTCCAGACGGGACCCTCTACAATGAGCAGTTCTTC. It codes for CASSPDGTLYNEQFF.

This clonotype has just a few counts. V gene TRBV7-9 combines with J gene TRBJ2-7; D unclear. The CDR3 sequence is 11 residues long. V dropped 5 bases and J dropped 7 bases, with 9 bases sitting between them. The germline CDR1 and CDR2 sequences are SEHNR and FQNEAQ (reference sequence). CDR3 DNA sequence: TGTGCCAGCAGCCCCTTACAGGAGCAGTACTTC. Encoded protein: CASSPLQEQYF.

This clonotype was counted between two and nine times. This chain joins TRBV27 and TRBJ2-1; D possibly corresponds to TRBD1 (6 bases). CDR3 length: 15 amino acids. Per germline, CDR1 MNHEY and CDR2 SMNVEV (reference sequence). Deletions cut 8 bases from V and 5 bases from J, with 19 bases between. CDR3 DNA sequence: TGTGCCAGCTCACTCACAGGGACCCTTAACAATGAGCAGTTCTTC. This gives the protein CASSLTGTLNNEQFF.

The rearrangement links TRBV5-1 to TRBJ2-7, with TRBD2 as a possible D gene (5 bases). V shed 0 bases and J shed 0 bases, with 13 bases lying between them. CDR1 and CDR2 from the germline V gene are SGHRS and YFSETQ. CDR3 length equals 16 residues. The CDR3 sequence: CASSLATSATSYEQYF. The CDR3 DNA sequence: TGCGCCAGCAGCTTGGCAACTAGTGCAACCTCCTACGAGCAGTACTTC.

There are many counts of this clonotype. The chain uses TRBV28 and TRBJ1-1; TRBD1 matches 12 bases. Unmatched junction bases numbered 10, after V lost 5 bases and J lost 6 bases. The CDR3 spans 16 residues. Germline V gene sequence: CDR1 MDHEN, CDR2 SYDVKM. CDR3 loop: CASSLVKGQGAPEAFF. CDR3 nucleotides: TGTGCCAGCAGTCTCGTTAAGGGACAGGGGGCCCCTGAAGCTTTCTTT.

Regarding this clonotype: A clone one base away is much larger, so this may be a read error. V usage is TRBV6-2 or TRBV6-3 and J usage is TRBJ2-7; D not certain. V was trimmed by 4 bases and J by 4 bases, leaving 11 bases between them. Germline lookup yields CDR1 MNHEY and CDR2 SVGEGT. This CDR3 is built from 13 residues. This chain's CDR3 is CASSFARMYEQYF. CDR3 sequence (DNA): TGTGCCAGCAGTTTCGCCAGGATGTACGAGCAGTACTTC.

This chain uses TRBV11-2 with TRBJ2-7; TRBD1 matches 8 bases. The CDR3 has 17 residues. J was trimmed by 6 bases and V by 1 base; bases with no gene match: 14. CDR1 and CDR2 from the germline V gene are SGHAT and FQNNGV. The CDR3 nucleotides read TGTGCCAGCAGCTTAGTGGTTTGGGGGACAGGTGCGGGCGAGCAGTACTTC. This sequence encodes CASSLVVWGTGAGEQYF.

The rearrangement uses TRBV5-1 and TRBJ2-1, with 8 bases fitting TRBD2. The CDR3 spans 14 residues. The germline gives CDR1 SGHRS, CDR2 YFSETQ. The J segment lost 10 bases and the V segment lost 0 bases, leaving 6 bases of the junction unmatched. The CDR3 DNA sequence: TGCGCCAGCAGCTTGGAGGGGCTAGCGGGCGAGCAGTTCTTC. Residues: CASSLEGLAGEQFF.

The chain employs TRBV6-1 and TRBJ2-3, with D unclear. The CDR3 has 15 amino acids. In germline, CDR1 is MNHNS, CDR2 SASEGT. V was pared by 3 bases and J by 1 base, with 11 bases between. The CDR3 here is CASSDEVVGTDTQYF. The CDR3, as DNA: TGTGCCAGCAGTGATGAGGTGGTCGGCACAGATACGCAGTATTTT.

J is TRBJ1-6 and V is TRBV19, with D perhaps TRBD1 (6 bases). CDR3 length equals 14 residues. The V gene's germline CDR1 is LNHDA and CDR2 SQIVND (reference sequence). The V end lost 2 bases, the J end lost 6 bases, and 8 bases lay between the germline ends. The CDR3 coding sequence is TGTGCCAGTAGTATACCCAGGGGTAATTCACCCCTCCACTTT. Its translation: CASSIPRGNSPLHF.

As to this clonotype: This clone may be a read error of a much larger clone one base away. V usage is TRBV12-5 and J usage is TRBJ1-1; tentatively, D is TRBD1 (5 bases). V was clipped by 6 bases and J by 9 bases, with 11 bases between them. The CDR3 has 11 residues. Germline CDR1 reads LGHNT; CDR2 reads FRNRAP. CDR3 DNA sequence: TGTGCTAGTGGGGGTGGGACGCAAGCTTTCTTT. Its translation: CASGGGTQAFF.

This clonotype was seen more than once but under ten times. The chain couples TRBV5-7 to TRBJ1-1, with D hard to call. TRBV5-7 is placed among ORFs of uncertain function. The CDR3 covers 14 residues. Trimming removed 2 bases at V and 1 base at J, with 9 bases between. The CDR3 region is CASSFGSWNTEAFF. CDR3 DNA: TGTGCCAGCAGCTTCGGTAGTTGGAACACTGAAGCTTTCTTT.

This clonotype was detected ten times or more. Here the CDR3 DNA reads TGTGCCAGCAGCTTAGTAGTTGAGGCTGAAGCTTTCTTT. This encodes CASSLVVEAEAFF. This chain connects TRBV7-9 to TRBJ1-1; D unresolved. Germline V lookup: CDR1 SEHNR, CDR2 FQNEAQ (reference sequence). This CDR3 has 13 residues. Trimming cost V 1 base and J 6 bases, with 9 bases left between them.

This clonotype was counted many times. The chain employs TRBV19 and TRBJ2-7; no firm D call. The CDR3 length is 14 residues. Germline V gene lookup returns CDR1 LNHDA and CDR2 SQIVND (reference sequence). V lost 5 bases to trimming and J lost 0 bases, with 11 bases between them. The CDR3 DNA reads TGTGCCAGTAGTGCCTACTCTCCCTCCTACGAGCAGTACTTC. It specifies CASSAYSPSYEQYF.

This clonotype was observed a single time. V usage is TRBV9 and J usage is TRBJ2-1, with D hard to call. The DNA end is a closer match to TRBJ2-7, so the J assignment may be wrong. CDR1 and CDR2 from the germline V gene are SGDLS and YYNGEE. The CDR3 runs 15 residues. CDR3 bases: TGTGCCAGCAGCCCCCCCGGAGCCCGAGAGAATGAGCAGTACTTC. The encoded protein is CASSPPGARENEQYF.

This clonotype was seen many times. V and J are TRBV29-1 and TRBJ2-5; TRBD1 is a possible D gene (7 bases). CDR3 length: 19 amino acids. CDR1 SQVTM and CDR2 ANQGSEA come from the germline V gene. Trimming removed 0 bases at V and 4 bases at J, with 27 bases between. The CDR3 reads CSVEDPEGRGVVEGETQYF. The CDR3 bases are TGCAGCGTTGAAGATCCCGAAGGCAGGGGGGTAGTGGAAGGAGAGACCCAGTACTTC. Supplemented by reference TRBV29-1 and TRBJ2-5, the full variable domain reads SAVISQKPSRDICQRGTSLTIQCQVDSQVTMMFWYRQQPGQSLTLIATANQGSEATYESGFVIDKFPISRPNLTFSTLTVSNMSPEDSSIYLCSVEDPEGRGVVEGETQYFGPGTRLLVL.

This clonotype occurred many times. The chain has TRBV19 and TRBJ1-1; D not certain. The CDR3 length is 13 residues. The germline CDR1 and CDR2 sequences are LNHDA and SQIVND (reference sequence). V was trimmed by 3 bases and J by 3 bases, leaving 8 bases between them. The chain's CDR3 is CASSILGYTEAFF. The CDR3 nucleotides are TGTGCCAGTAGTATTTTGGGGTACACTGAAGCTTTCTTT.

This clonotype was seen many times. CDR3: CASSPRLAADTQYF. The CDR3, as DNA: TGTGCCAGCAGCCCCCGATTGGCGGCAGATACGCAGTATTTT. This chain connects TRBV13 to TRBJ2-3, with no clear D. V was clipped by 5 bases and J by 4 bases, with 13 bases between them. The CDR3 loop spans 14 amino acids. From germline, CDR1 is PRHDT and CDR2 FYEKMQ (reference sequence).

This clonotype showed up just a few times. V gene TRBV19 combines with J gene TRBJ2-3, with D possibly matching TRBD2 (6 bases). The CDR3 totals 15 residues. Germline V gene sequence: CDR1 LNHDA, CDR2 SQIVND (reference sequence). Trimming took 6 bases from V and 1 from J, leaving 14 bases between them. Here the CDR3 reads CASSLLALGTDTQYF. The CDR3 nucleotides are TGTGCCAGTAGCTTACTAGCACTAGGCACAGATACGCAGTATTTT.

On this clonotype: One end of the junction does not line up with germline, which may come from a read error. The rearrangement joins TRBV12-3 or TRBV12-4 to TRBJ2-5, with 9 bases aligning to TRBD2. This CDR3 has 16 residues. The DNA of the CDR3 is TGTGTCAGCAATTCCGGCCCGGGACTAGCCGGGGGGACCCAGTACTTC. Its translation: CVSNSGPGLAGGTQYF.

This clonotype has at least ten counts. This sequence joins TRBV7-9 and TRBJ1-1; D unresolved. The CDR3 is 12 amino acids. Germline CDR1 reads SEHNR; CDR2 reads FQNEAQ (reference sequence). The ends were cut back, 4 bases at V and 1 base at J, with 4 bases in the middle. The CDR3 reads CASSSPNTEAFF. The CDR3 coding sequence is TGTGCCAGCAGCTCGCCGAACACTGAAGCTTTCTTT.

This clonotype was counted only a few times. The gene calls are TRBV13 and TRBJ2-7; weak D call: TRBD2 (6 bases). In germline, CDR1 is PRHDT, CDR2 FYEKMQ (reference sequence). V was clipped by 0 bases and J by 2 bases, with 11 bases between them. CDR3 size: 15 residues. The CDR3 protein is CASSLGSGVPYEQYF. CDR3 nucleotide sequence: TGTGCCAGCAGCTTAGGCTCGGGAGTACCCTACGAGCAGTACTTC.

In regard to this clonotype: This may be a read error, as it is one base from a much larger clone. The V call is TRBV6-5, the J call TRBJ1-1; no clear D gene. CDR1 is MNHEY, CDR2 SVGAGI, per germline. The ends were cut back, 8 bases at V and 5 bases at J, with 15 bases in the middle. The CDR3 consists of 13 residues. The CDR3, as DNA: TGTGCCAGCTGGGCCGATGGGATTACTGAAGCTTTCTTT. Translated, it gives CASWADGITEAFF.

A note on this clonotype: Since the CDR3 does not end with the conserved phenylalanine or tryptophan, this likely comes from a read error. No DNA is shown, since the ends of the CDR3 on it are uncertain; the CDR3 is the one TCRdb lists. The V call is TRBV28, the J call TRBJ2-7; TRBD1 is taken as the D call from the table, unchecked against the DNA. 15 amino acids form the CDR3, both terminal residues included. CDR1 MDHEN and CDR2 SYDVKM come from the germline V gene. CDR3 sequence: CAGTAAPGASCGRCL.